A single T cell receptor beta chain is shown here with its context. Its matching antigen is unknown. PCR was performed using 60 Vbeta and 13 Jbeta primers. Only in-frame clones appear in the TCRdb table, and some are missing; sequencing was by immunoSEQ multiplex PCR. The table records roughly 140,000 clones, roughly 80% of them present only once. This sample stems from a study of cytomegalovirus exposure and HLA in healthy donors. The study's findings and limits: Prediction of most subjects' HLA-A and HLA-B alleles by TCR beta sequences was reportedly accurate. Analysis was carried out at a later point, and it linked a missense DCLRE1C variant to TCR beta V- and J-gene trimming.

Sample: PBMCs. The origin of this receptor is a boy between 2 and 10 years old in good health and CMV-seronegative.

The CDR3 reads CASRRAGAKNGELFF. In nucleotides, the CDR3 is TGTGCCAGCAGGAGGGCGGGAGCTAAGAACGGGGAGCTGTTTTTT. This chain joins TRBV6-5 and TRBJ2-2; 7 bases agree with TRBD2. There are 15 residues in the CDR3. The germline gives CDR1 MNHEY, CDR2 SVGAGI. V lost 6 bases to trimming and J lost 7 bases; unmatched junction nucleotides: 11.